These 2 T cell receptor beta chains originate from one sample sequenced in a study of cytomegalovirus exposure and HLA in healthy donors. PCR was performed using 60 Vbeta and 13 Jbeta primers. Here immunoSEQ multiplex PCR was the method, and the copy in TCRdb shows in-frame clones only, minus some. The sample contains about 130,000 clones, about 78% of which appear only once. Sequenced: PBMCs. These receptors all come from a human donor in good health.

V gene TRBV7-9 combines with J gene TRBJ2-2; possibly TRBD2 for D (5 bases). CDR1 and CDR2 from the germline V gene are SEHNR and FQNEAQ (reference sequence). The V gene lost 1 base and the J gene lost 0 bases, with 6 bases spanning the gap. The CDR3 consists of 15 residues. CDR3 sequence reads: CASSLGLTNTGELFF. Here the CDR3 DNA reads TGTGCCAGCAGCTTAGGACTAACGAACACCGGGGAGCTGTTTTTT.

This chain joins TRBV28 and TRBJ2-5; 9 bases match TRBD2. The CDR3 has 14 residues. V gave up 7 bases and J gave up 5 bases; unmatched junction bases: 8. Germline V lookup: CDR1 MDHEN, CDR2 SYDVKM. The CDR3 DNA follows: TGTGCCAGCAATAGGCGGGGGGGCAGGGAGACCCAGTACTTC. Translation gives CASNRRGGRETQYF.